These 20 T cell receptor beta chains came from one sample sequenced in a study of T cells in narcolepsy. Measured with immunoSEQ multiplex PCR; TCRdb has only the in-frame clones, and not every one. Of 30,000 or so clones in the sample, approximately 83% were seen once. The sequencing sample was made of CD45RA- memory CD4+ T cells from PBMCs. These receptors were taken from a human donor with narcolepsy.

This sequence joins TRBV18 and TRBJ1-1; D ambiguous. The CDR3 length is 13 residues. Germline V gives CDR1 KGHSH, CDR2 LQKENI. V lost 2 bases and J 1 base, leaving 5 bases between the germline ends. CDR3 loop: CASSPTRNTEAFF. CDR3 DNA sequence: TGTGCCAGCTCACCAACCAGGAACACTGAAGCTTTCTTT.

The sample holds a few counts of this clone. This chain links TRBV6-4 with TRBJ2-1, with 11 bases fitting TRBD2. Germline loops: CDR1 MRHNA, CDR2 SNTAGT. The junction had 13 bases not matched to a gene; V was cut back by 6 bases and J by 12 bases. The CDR3 is made up of 15 amino acids. DNA for the CDR3: TGTGCCAGCAGCGAGACTAGCGGGATCGACGGTTCGCAGTTCTTC. Its translation is CASSETSGIDGSQFF.

V usage is TRBV14 and J usage is TRBJ1-6, with a possible D match to TRBD1 (5 bases). V was shortened by 1 base and J by 10 bases, with 8 bases between the two germline ends. The CDR3 covers 13 residues. The germline CDR1 and CDR2 sequences are SGHDN and FVKESK. The CDR3 loop reads CASSQVWGSPLHF. CDR3 DNA: TGTGCCAGCAGCCAAGTGTGGGGCTCACCCCTCCACTTT.

This clone was seen only once. The chain links TRBV18 to TRBJ2-3, with D possibly TRBD1 on 5 matching bases. The CDR3 totals 15 residues. Trimming stripped 1 base from V and 0 bases from J, with 8 bases between. The germline gives CDR1 KGHSH, CDR2 LQKENI. DNA for the CDR3: TGTGCCAGCTCACCACGCCAGGGAAGCACAGATACGCAGTATTTT. Translation gives CASSPRQGSTDTQYF.

The J gene is TRBJ1-4, the V gene TRBV5-1, with 7 bases identical to TRBD1. The germline V gene has CDR1 SGHRS and CDR2 YFSETQ. This CDR3 is built from 15 residues. V shed 4 bases and J 8 bases; nucleotides not matched to a gene: 11. CDR3 nucleotides: TGCGCCAGCAGCGAAACAGGGGAGTCTCGGGAAAAACTGTTTTTT. Protein sequence: CASSETGESREKLFF.

This clone was recorded only once. The chain joins TRBV7-8 to TRBJ2-3, with 7 nucleotides matching TRBD2. Trimming took 3 bases from V and 4 from J; bases not matched to a gene: 10. The CDR3 is made up of 16 amino acids. Germline CDR1 and CDR2: SGHVS and FQNEAQ. DNA of the CDR3: TGTGCCAGCAGCTTGGGTTGGCGGGGGAAGTCAGATACGCAGTATTTT. Residues: CASSLGWRGKSDTQYF.

This chain connects TRBV5-5 to TRBJ1-4; D perhaps matches TRBD1 (5 bases). CDR3 length: 14 residues. V shed 0 bases and J shed 8 bases, with 11 bases lying between them. Germline-derived CDR1 and CDR2 are SGHKS and YYEKEE (reference sequence). The CDR3 DNA is TGTGCCAGCAGCTTGGCCTGGGGGGAAGAAAAACTGTTTTTT. Amino acid sequence: CASSLAWGEEKLFF. Combining the CDR3 with reference TRBV5-5 and TRBJ1-4 gives the whole variable domain DAGVTQSPTHLIKTRGQQVTLRCSPISGHKSVSWYQQVLGQGPQFIFQYYEKEERGRGNFPDRFSARQFPNYSSELNVNALLLGDSALYLCASSLAWGEEKLFFGSGTQLSVL.

This clone was seen once. The chain carries TRBV28 and TRBJ2-7, with D perhaps matching TRBD1 (6 bases). The CDR3 consists of 12 residues. Germline loops: CDR1 MDHEN, CDR2 SYDVKM. The V end was cut by 5 bases, the J end by 5 bases, with 10 bases between. In DNA, the CDR3 is TGTGCCAGCAGTGCCTACAGGGACGAGCAGTACTTC. Translating gives CASSAYRDEQYF.

The V and J genes are TRBV6-5 and TRBJ1-3; 9 bases map to TRBD1. Germline values: CDR1 MNHEY, CDR2 SVGAGI. The V and J ends lost 8 bases and 3 bases, in that order; junction bases with no gene match: 8. CDR3 length equals 15 residues. The CDR3 bases are TGTGCCAGCGGAAACAGGGGGCAAGGTGGAAACACCATATATTTT. It specifies CASGNRGQGGNTIYF.

The CDR3 bases are TGTGCCAGTAGACAGGGGGGTCAGCCCCAGCATTTT. The encoded protein is CASRQGGQPQHF. The chain recombines TRBV19 with TRBJ1-5, with 8 bases lining up with TRBD1. Germline V gene data show CDR1 as LNHDA and CDR2 as SQIVND (reference sequence). This CDR3 has 12 residues. V shed 6 bases and J 6 bases; nucleotides not matched to a gene: 1. Full variable domain (remainder filled in from reference TRBV19 and TRBJ1-5): DGGITQSPKYLFRKEGQNVTLSCEQNLNHDAMYWYRQDPGQGLRLIYYSQIVNDFQKGDIAEGYSVSREKKESFPLTVTSAQKNPTAFYLCASRQGGQPQHFGDGTRLSIL.

V usage is TRBV11-3 and J usage is TRBJ2-3; no definite D call. This CDR3 is built from 15 residues. Germline-derived CDR1 and CDR2 are SGHNT and YENEEA. V lost 1 base, J lost 2 bases, and 10 bases lay in between. The CDR3 loop is CASSLGPSPTDTQYF. CDR3 in DNA: TGTGCCAGCAGCTTAGGTCCCTCCCCCACAGATACGCAGTATTTT.

The V gene is TRBV5-8, the J gene TRBJ1-4; 11 bases match TRBD1. This CDR3 is built from 17 residues. Germline assignment: CDR1 SGHTS and CDR2 YDEGEE. V shed 4 bases, J shed 0 bases, and the junction held 5 bases outside the gene matches. CDR3 residues: CASSQGTGGTTNEKLFF. CDR3 coding DNA: TGTGCCAGCAGCCAAGGGACAGGGGGAACAACTAATGAAAAACTGTTTTTT. Complete variable domain (other parts from reference TRBV5-8 and TRBJ1-4): EAGVTQSPTHLIKTRGQQATLRCSPISGHTSVYWYQQALGLGLQFLLWYDEGEERNRGNFPPRFSGRQFPNYSSELNVNALELEDSALYLCASSQGTGGTTNEKLFFGSGTQLSVL.

The chain couples TRBV27 to TRBJ2-1; D is ambiguous. CDR3 length: 13 residues. Trimming cost V 2 bases and J 4 bases, with 6 bases left between them. The germline V gene has CDR1 MNHEY and CDR2 SMNVEV (reference sequence). In nucleotides, the CDR3 is TGTGCCAGCAGTTTACCCCCTTACAATGAGCAGTTCTTC. The encoded protein is CASSLPPYNEQFF.

This clone has a handful of counts. The CDR3 protein is CASSTGQGEAFF. The CDR3 nucleotides are TGTGCCAGTAGTACCGGACAGGGTGAAGCTTTCTTT. The chain uses TRBV19 and TRBJ1-1; TRBD1 aligns across 8 bases. CDR1 and CDR2 (germline): LNHDA, SQIVND (reference sequence). The trim removed 4 bases at V and 7 bases at J, leaving 2 bases unmatched. CDR3 length: 12 residues.

The rearrangement uses TRBV7-9 and TRBJ2-7; 8 positions agree with TRBD1. Germline CDR1 and CDR2: SEHNR and FQNEAQ (reference sequence). This CDR3 region has 15 residues. Losses at the gene ends were 3 bases for V and 5 bases for J; bases not matched to a gene: 9. Here the CDR3 DNA reads TGTGCCAGCAGCTTGTCCCGGGACAGGCAACACGAGCAGTACTTC. Its protein product is CASSLSRDRQHEQYF.

This clone was picked up a small number of times. V is TRBV19 and J is TRBJ1-1, with D unclear. CDR1 LNHDA and CDR2 SQIVND come from the germline V gene (reference sequence). Trimming removed 5 bases at V and 3 bases at J, with 10 bases between. This CDR3 contains 13 residues. The DNA of the CDR3 is TGTGCCAGTAGTCTTTACACCTACACTGAAGCTTTCTTT. Its protein is CASSLYTYTEAFF. The complete variable domain, with remaining parts taken from reference TRBV19 and TRBJ1-1, reads DGGITQSPKYLFRKEGQNVTLSCEQNLNHDAMYWYRQDPGQGLRLIYYSQIVNDFQKGDIAEGYSVSREKKESFPLTVTSAQKNPTAFYLCASSLYTYTEAFFGQGTRLTVV.

This chain joins TRBV5-1 and TRBJ1-6, with 12 bases identical to TRBD1. V gave up 4 bases and J gave up 7 bases; unmatched junction bases: 3. Germline V lookup: CDR1 SGHRS, CDR2 YFSETQ. The CDR3 has 15 amino acids. The CDR3 coding sequence is TGCGCCAGCAGCAAGGGACAGGGGGCAAATTCACCCCTCCACTTT. Translating gives CASSKGQGANSPLHF.

The chain couples TRBV7-3 to TRBJ2-3; 12 nucleotides align to TRBD2. This CDR3 comprises 18 residues. The germline gives CDR1 SGHTA, CDR2 FQGTGA. J gave up 2 bases and V 0 bases, and 6 bases lay outside the gene matches. CDR3 region: CASSLTPTSGGTTDTQYF. The CDR3 nucleotides read TGTGCCAGCAGCTTAACGCCAACTAGCGGGGGGACCACAGATACGCAGTATTTT.

The rearrangement joins TRBV7-9 to TRBJ2-4; no clear D. CDR3 size: 13 residues. Germline CDR1 reads SEHNR; CDR2 reads FQNEAQ (reference sequence). Trimming removed 3 bases at V and 5 bases at J, with 8 bases between. DNA for the CDR3: TGTGCCAGCAGCTTTGGTTCCGAAAACATTCAGTACTTC. This encodes CASSFGSENIQYF.

CDR3 DNA: TGTGCCAGCAGCTCCCCTAGCGTGTGGTACGAGCAGTACTTC. This encodes CASSSPSVWYEQYF. The gene calls are TRBV11-3 and TRBJ2-7; TRBD2 might be the D (6 bases). Germline V CDR1 and CDR2: SGHNT, YENEEA. The length of the CDR3 is 14 residues. V lost 4 bases and J 4 bases, leaving 14 bases between the germline ends.